The present T cell receptor (beta chain) was sequenced within a study of CD8+CD57+ T cells in acquired aplastic anemia. Study summary: Sorted CD4+ and CD8+ cells yielded DNA averaging approximately 3.5 ug. Notes on the study in general: CD8+ Simpson's diversity showed no significant patient-control difference.

Before being chosen for sequencing, patients had shown CD8+CD57+ cell expansion by flow cytometry. Worth noting for this clonotype: Its target is not known.

The CDR3 is 13 amino acids. V shed 5 bases and J shed 3 bases, with 10 bases lying between them. The germline V gene encodes CDR1 SGHVS and CDR2 FQNEAQ. The TCR beta profiling, which covered VDJ combination and CDR3 sequence, was carried out using genomic DNA as the template. MiXCR, run by TCRdb on the reads, gives a single entry per CDR3 protein. The repertoire holds around 200,000 distinct CDR3 sequences, about half seen once, with 13% in the top ten. The sample consisted of sorted CD4+, CD8+, or CD8+CD57+ T cells (not recorded which) from PBMCs. The sequence was obtained from a human donor with aplastic anemia. The chain employs TRBV7-8 and TRBJ2-5; maybe TRBD1 (6 bases). The CDR3 here is CASSTHREETQYF. The DNA for the CDR3 is TGTGCCAGCAGCACCCACAGGGAAGAGACCCAGTACTTC.